Described below is a single T cell receptor beta chain sequence and its context. TCR beta libraries were built with iRepertoire HTBI primers and Arm-PCR of CDR3 regions. TCRdb recomputed calls from the multiplex PCR reads with MiXCR, one row per CDR3 protein. The sample records under 250,000 distinct CDR3 sequences, roughly 18% being singletons. The data were obtained in a study of regulatory T cells in long-lasting Graves disease. Germline lookup yields CDR1 MNHEY and CDR2 SVGEGT. This CDR3 has 14 amino acids. Trimming removed 5 bases from V and 0 bases from J, with 8 bases in between. Time point specified: newly diagnosed GD, antithyroid drugs for less than 3 months. Construction of the TCR library relied on RNA isolated from PBMCs. The same data also went into a second study, on T cells in Graves' hyperthyroidism and ophthalmopathy.

The rearrangement uses TRBV6-2 or TRBV6-3 and TRBJ2-1; D ambiguous. This sequence was found in a woman in her twenties or thirties with Graves disease. The sample consisted of peripheral blood mononuclear cells (PBMCs), taken at new diagnosis, from a patient treated with antithyroid drugs. For the CDR3, the DNA is TGTGCCAGCAGTCGCGGAACCTCCTACAATGAGCAGTTCTTC. Translated: CASSRGTSYNEQFF.